These 26 T cell receptor beta chains were all obtained from the same sample, sequenced in a study of T cell repertoires in aging, cancer and after chemotherapy. Amplification of TCR beta used genomic DNA extracted from peripheral blood. TRB rearrangements spanning V, D and J were amplified using mixed TRB-A/B primers. TCRdb re-analysed the multiplex PCR reads in MiXCR, keeping a single row per CDR3 protein. The table shows 450 to 600 distinct CDR3 sequences, with about 54% occurring only once. The material sequenced was blood. The receptors shown here come from a human donor with a blood cancer.

This clonotype is medium-sized. The chain carries TRBV10-3 and TRBJ1-1; 8 bases are a match to TRBD1. Germline-derived CDR1 and CDR2 are ENHRY and SYGVKD. This CDR3 has 14 amino acids. V was clipped by 5 bases and J by 1 base; unmatched bases: 3. The CDR3 DNA follows: TGTGCCATCAGTAGACAGGGGCAGAACACTGAAGCTTTCTTT. Residues: CAISRQGQNTEAFF.

By sample share, this clonotype is medium-sized. V usage is TRBV7-3 and J usage is TRBJ1-2; possibly TRBD1 for D (6 bases). CDR3 length: 13 amino acids. The germline gives CDR1 SGHTA, CDR2 FQGTGA. V was pared by 5 bases and J by 2 bases, with 9 bases between. CDR3 sequence: CASSQGQNYGYTF. The CDR3 region has the DNA TGTGCCAGCAGCCAAGGACAGAACTATGGCTACACCTTC.

V gene TRBV6-2 or TRBV6-3 combines with J gene TRBJ2-2; D is undetermined. The CDR3 length is 10 residues. V was cut by 6 bases and J by 7 bases, with 3 bases left in between. Germline V CDR1 and CDR2: MNHEY, SVGEGT. The CDR3 coding sequence is TGTGCCAGCAGGGACGGGGAGCTGTTTTTT. Protein product: CASRDGELFF.

The rearrangement links TRBV7-2 to TRBJ1-4, with D possibly TRBD1 on 5 matching bases. Germline assignment: CDR1 SGHTA and CDR2 FQGNSA. The CDR3 runs 14 residues. Trimming left V 5 bases short and J 5 bases short, with 12 bases between. The CDR3 sequence: CASSPGTANEKLFF. CDR3 bases: TGTGCCAGCAGCCCCGGGACGGCAAATGAAAAACTGTTTTTT.

The chain uses TRBV29-1 and TRBJ2-7; 7 nucleotides line up with TRBD1. Germline lookup yields CDR1 SQVTM and CDR2 ANQGSEA. The junction had 8 bases not matched to a gene; V was cut back by 2 bases and J by 4 bases. CDR3 size: 14 residues. The CDR3 DNA follows: TGCAGCGTTGAACTCGCAACAGGGGTTTACGAGCAGTACTTC. Protein: CSVELATGVYEQYF.

The V gene is TRBV29-1, the J gene TRBJ1-1, with TRBD1 matching 8 bases. The CDR3 covers 13 residues. J was trimmed by 2 bases and V by 6 bases; bases with no gene match: 5. CDR1 is SQVTM and CDR2 is ANQGSEA in the germline V gene. CDR3 residues: CSVRQGRNTEAFF. CDR3 nucleotides: TGCAGCGTCAGACAGGGGAGAAACACTGAAGCTTTCTTT.

The chain recombines TRBV6-5 with TRBJ1-4; no firm D call. Per the germline V gene, CDR1 is MNHEY and CDR2 is SVGAGI. Between the trimmed V and J ends, which lost 8 bases and 6 bases, there was a span of 10 bases. The CDR3 has 12 amino acids. The CDR3 coding sequence is TGTGCCAGCTCGAGGGCAGATGAAAAACTGTTTTTT. The encoded protein is CASSRADEKLFF.

J is TRBJ2-1 and V is TRBV19; D remains unclear. Trimming stripped 2 bases from V and 10 bases from J, with 6 bases between. Germline V CDR1 and CDR2: LNHDA, SQIVND (reference sequence). CDR3 length: 11 amino acids. CDR3 sequence: CASSIMGEQFF. The DNA for the CDR3 is TGTGCCAGTAGTATAATGGGGGAGCAGTTCTTC.

This clonotype has only a few counts. The chain carries TRBV7-9 and TRBJ2-5, with 10 bases lining up with TRBD2. This CDR3 comprises 14 residues. Germline V gives CDR1 SEHNR, CDR2 FQNEAQ (reference sequence). V shed 3 bases, J shed 3 bases, and the junction held 1 base outside the gene matches. The CDR3 loop reads CASSFLAGEETQYF. As DNA, the CDR3 is TGTGCCAGCAGCTTTCTAGCGGGAGAAGAGACCCAGTACTTC.

J is TRBJ1-4 and V is TRBV6-2 or TRBV6-3, with D perhaps matching TRBD1 (6 bases). The CDR3 runs to 15 residues. Germline values: CDR1 MNHEY, CDR2 SVGEGT. The ends were cut back, 5 bases at V and 8 bases at J, with 18 bases in the middle. The CDR3 sequence: CASSQQQGGVEKLFF. CDR3 DNA: TGTGCCAGCAGTCAACAACAGGGTGGTGTAGAAAAACTGTTTTTT.

The genes are TRBV29-1 and TRBJ1-2, with 8 bases aligning to TRBD1. The CDR3 totals 13 residues. Germline CDR1 is SQVTM and CDR2 is ANQGSEA. Unmatched junction bases numbered 9, after V lost 8 bases and J lost 4 bases. The CDR3: CSFQGADSYGYTF. CDR3 sequence (DNA): TGCAGCTTCCAGGGGGCGGATAGCTATGGCTACACCTTC.

In its sample, this clonotype ranks as hyperexpanded. V gene TRBV11-1 combines with J gene TRBJ2-5; 8 bases are shared with TRBD1. Germline V CDR1 and CDR2: SGHAT, FQDESV (reference sequence). This CDR3 comprises 13 residues. V gave up 5 bases and J gave up 5 bases; unmatched junction bases: 4. The chain's CDR3 is CASSPRQGETQYF. CDR3 nucleotides: TGTGCCAGCAGCCCGAGACAGGGGGAGACCCAGTACTTC.

This clonotype appeared once. V and J are TRBV30 and TRBJ1-6; no clear D. The CDR3 is 14 amino acids. CDR1 is GTSNPN and CDR2 is SVGIG in the germline V gene (reference sequence). The V end was cut by 0 bases, the J end by 7 bases, with 10 bases between. The CDR3 protein is CAWSVLAGNSPLHF. In DNA, the CDR3 is TGTGCCTGGAGTGTACTTGCCGGGAATTCACCCCTCCACTTT.

By share, this clonotype ranks as large. J is TRBJ2-1 and V is TRBV6-4; D is perhaps TRBD1 (6 bases). Trimming pared 5 bases from V and 10 bases from J, leaving 15 bases between. The germline gives CDR1 MRHNA, CDR2 SNTAGT. The CDR3 totals 13 residues. The CDR3: CASSLLSRGEQFF. CDR3 bases: TGTGCCAGCAGTTTACTGAGTAGGGGGGAGCAGTTCTTC.

This chain joins TRBV6-6 and TRBJ2-2; D is undetermined. Germline assignment: CDR1 MNHNY and CDR2 SVGAGI (reference sequence). Trimming stripped 6 bases from V and 4 bases from J, with 6 bases between. The length of the CDR3 is 12 residues. In nucleotides, the CDR3 is TGTGCCAGCAGCCTGGGCACCGGGGAGCTGTTTTTT. Its protein is CASSLGTGELFF.

This sequence joins TRBV27 and TRBJ2-4; D uncertain. The CDR3 runs 17 residues. Germline V lookup: CDR1 MNHEY, CDR2 SMNVEV (reference sequence). V lost 2 bases and J 0 bases, leaving 14 bases between the germline ends. The CDR3 here is CASSLDPTPSAKNIQYF. The CDR3 coding sequence is TGTGCCAGCAGTTTAGACCCGACCCCTTCAGCCAAAAACATTCAGTACTTC.

This clonotype was counted between two and nine times. V is TRBV19 and J is TRBJ2-3; 7 nucleotides line up with TRBD2. This CDR3 has 18 residues. Germline V gives CDR1 LNHDA, CDR2 SQIVND (reference sequence). The V segment lost 0 bases and the J segment 2 bases; nucleotides outside the gene matches: 11. The CDR3 is CASSIDFLAVKFTDTQYF. DNA for the CDR3: TGTGCCAGTAGTATAGATTTCCTAGCGGTCAAATTCACAGATACGCAGTATTTT.

This clonotype is medium-sized within its sample. This chain joins TRBV2 and TRBJ2-2, with 11 bases fitting TRBD1. Germline CDR1 is SNHLY and CDR2 is FYNNEI. The V and J ends lost 6 bases and 6 bases, in that order; junction bases with no gene match: 9. This CDR3 is 16 amino acids long. CDR3 DNA: TGTGCCAGCAGAGAACGGGACAGGGGGGGGCCCGGGGAGCTGTTTTTT. Translating it yields CASRERDRGGPGELFF.

The chain joins TRBV6-1 to TRBJ2-1, with 7 bases identical to TRBD1. The junction had 3 bases not matched to a gene; V was cut back by 1 base and J by 3 bases. The CDR3 has 15 residues. Germline CDR1 is MNHNS and CDR2 is SASEGT. CDR3 DNA: TGTGCCAGCAGTGAAGGGTCAGGGGGCTACAATGAGCAGTTCTTC. Translation gives CASSEGSGGYNEQFF.

The chain has TRBV6-5 and TRBJ1-4, with 10 nucleotides matching TRBD1. This CDR3 has 15 amino acids. CDR1 and CDR2 from the germline V gene are MNHEY and SVGAGI. Trimming took 6 bases from V and 8 from J; bases not matched to a gene: 9. The CDR3 DNA sequence: TGTGCCAGCAGGACCCGCGGGACAGGGGACGAAAAACTGTTTTTT. Encoded protein: CASRTRGTGDEKLFF.

This chain uses TRBV7-2 with TRBJ2-1; 7 nucleotides agree with TRBD1. The CDR3 runs 14 residues. Germline loops: CDR1 SGHTA, CDR2 FQGNSA. The J segment lost 5 bases and the V segment lost 3 bases, leaving 4 bases of the junction unmatched. CDR3: CASSLRTGHNEQFF. The CDR3 DNA reads as TGTGCCAGCAGCTTGAGGACAGGACACAATGAGCAGTTCTTC.

This clonotype is medium-sized within its sample. The chain joins TRBV7-9 to TRBJ2-3; possibly TRBD1 or TRBD2 for D (6 bases each). The CDR3 loop spans 19 amino acids. V was trimmed by 1 base and J by 1 base, leaving 21 bases between them. The germline V gene encodes CDR1 SEHNR and CDR2 FQNEAQ (reference sequence). The CDR3 DNA reads TGTGCCAGCAGCTTAGGGCGAGGGGGGACCGGGTTGGGCACAGATACGCAGTATTTT. Its translation: CASSLGRGGTGLGTDTQYF.

This clonotype was found once. The chain uses TRBV10-2 and TRBJ1-5; 8 nucleotides agree with TRBD1. The trim removed 2 bases at V and 0 bases at J, leaving 9 bases unmatched. This CDR3 spans 18 amino acids. Germline loops: CDR1 WSHSY, CDR2 SAAADI. The CDR3 DNA sequence: TGCGCCAGCAGTGAGACGTGGACAGGGAGTTATAGCAATCAGCCCCAGCATTTT. The encoded protein is CASSETWTGSYSNQPQHF.

The chain couples TRBV6-5 to TRBJ2-1; D ambiguous. This CDR3 region has 13 residues. The germline CDR1 and CDR2 sequences are MNHEY and SVGAGI. V lost 2 bases to trimming and J lost 6 bases, with 8 bases between them. CDR3 DNA sequence: TGTGCCAGCAGTTACATGAAAGGCAATGAGCAGTTCTTC. Translated: CASSYMKGNEQFF.

The chain employs TRBV7-9 and TRBJ2-3; 10 nucleotides match TRBD2. CDR3 length equals 17 residues. V gave up 5 bases and J gave up 5 bases; unmatched junction bases: 13. CDR1 SEHNR and CDR2 FQNEAQ come from the germline V gene (reference sequence). CDR3 sequence reads: CASSPPASGRAGDTQYF. The CDR3 DNA reads TGTGCCAGCAGCCCGCCGGCTAGCGGGAGAGCAGGAGATACGCAGTATTTT.

The chain couples TRBV6-5 to TRBJ1-5; D uncertain. With 7 bases removed from V and 3 bases from J, the gap between germline ends came to 7 bases. The CDR3 is made up of 12 amino acids. In germline, CDR1 is MNHEY, CDR2 SVGAGI. The CDR3 DNA reads TGTGCCAGCAAGGGTTTCAATCAGCCCCAGCATTTT. It translates to CASKGFNQPQHF.